This TCR beta chain emerged from a study of PD-L1 blockade in urothelial cancer. Across the study: Median T cell yield per blood sample was over 140,000 cells.

This sample's time point: pretreatment peripheral blood. Germline CDR1 reads SGHTS; CDR2 reads YDEGEE. J lost 4 bases, V lost 0 bases, and 2 bases had no gene match. This CDR3 region has 14 residues. Method: immunoSEQ multiplex PCR; TCRdb's copy keeps in-frame clones and lacks some. The sample contains fewer than 95,000 clones, 84% of which appear only once. The chain links TRBV5-8 to TRBJ1-1, with 8 bases aligning to TRBD1. Material: PBMCs, obtained around atezolizumab (anti-PD-L1) treatment. The source of this sequence is a man between 60 and 75 years old with urothelial cancer. The CDR3 region has the DNA TGTGCCAGCAGCTTGGTCCAGGGGGCCACTGAAGCTTTCTTT. Amino acid sequence: CASSLVQGATEAFF.